Presented here are 16 T cell receptor beta chains from one specimen sequenced in a study of regulatory T cells in long-lasting Graves disease. Time point reported: persistent/refractory GD, antithyroid drugs over 5 years with positive TRAb. After RNA was extracted from PBMCs, the TCR library was made from it. Researchers made TCR beta libraries by using iRepertoire HTBI primers and running Arm-PCR on CDR3 regions. TCRdb itself ran the multiplex PCR reads through MiXCR, one entry per CDR3 protein. The table records 600,000 to 850,000 distinct CDR3 sequences, around 30% of them present only once. Material: peripheral blood mononuclear cells (PBMCs), obtained when the disease was refractory, from a patient treated with antithyroid drugs. These receptors were collected from a female donor with Graves disease.

This clonotype came up many times. The chain recombines TRBV2 with TRBJ1-5; D not resolved. V was shortened by 7 bases and J by 6 bases, with 13 bases between the two germline ends. The length of the CDR3 is 13 residues. Looked up from germline, CDR1 is SNHLY and CDR2 is FYNNEI. The CDR3 protein is CASTLRGGQPQHF. In DNA form, the CDR3 reads TGTGCCAGCACGTTGCGTGGAGGTCAGCCCCAGCATTTT. Together with reference TRBV2 and TRBJ1-5, the CDR3 gives the full variable domain: EPEVTQTPSHQVTQMGQEVILRCVPISNHLYFYWYRQILGQKVEFLVSFYNNEISEKSEIFDDQFSVERPDGSNFTLKIRSTKLEDSAMYFCASTLRGGQPQHFGDGTRLSIL.

This clonotype has only a few counts. The rearrangement uses TRBV27 and TRBJ1-5; D might be TRBD1 (5 bases). Germline CDR1 is MNHEY and CDR2 is SMNVEV (reference sequence). CDR3 length equals 16 residues. V was clipped by 5 bases and J by 4 bases, with 18 bases between them. For the CDR3, the DNA is TGTGCCAGCAGTCCCTCTGGGGGGTTTAAGAATCAGCCCCAGCATTTT. Protein product: CASSPSGGFKNQPQHF.

This clonotype was observed a handful of times. The V call is TRBV9, the J call TRBJ2-2, with D uncertain. Germline V gene data show CDR1 as SGDLS and CDR2 as YYNGEE. This CDR3 is built from 17 residues. V shed 4 bases and J shed 3 bases, with 19 bases lying between them. The CDR3 DNA reads as TGTGCCAGCAGCCCCGAAAGTATCGCAGCGTACACCGGGGAGCTGTTTTTT. Translated, it gives CASSPESIAAYTGELFF.

This clonotype was picked up a small number of times. The chain combines TRBV7-2 with TRBJ2-7, with TRBD2 matching 7 bases. The ends lost 5 bases at V and 3 bases at J; junction bases unmatched: 10. The CDR3 spans 15 residues. Germline V lookup: CDR1 SGHTA, CDR2 FQGNSA. DNA for the CDR3: TGTGCCAGCAGCGTTTGGGAGGGAACCTTCTACGAGCAGTACTTC. It is translated as CASSVWEGTFYEQYF.

This clonotype appeared many times. V usage is TRBV12-3 or TRBV12-4 and J usage is TRBJ1-5; weak D call: TRBD1 (5 bases). This CDR3 has 16 amino acids. V was clipped by 7 bases and J by 1 base, with 17 bases between them. In DNA form, the CDR3 reads TGTGCCAGCAACTCCCTAGGGGCGTCCAGCAATCAGCCCCAGCATTTT. Encoded protein: CASNSLGASSNQPQHF.

The chain links TRBV7-3 to TRBJ2-3; a weak D match, TRBD2 (5 bases). The CDR3 length is 12 residues. V lost 4 bases to trimming and J lost 5 bases, with 7 bases between them. Germline V lookup: CDR1 SGHTA, CDR2 FQGTGA. DNA of the CDR3: TGTGCCAGCAGCTCCGGGGAAGATACGCAGTATTTT. Its translation: CASSSGEDTQYF.

The sample holds a few counts of this clonotype. The gene calls are TRBV28 and TRBJ1-3; D not certain. Deletions cut 2 bases from V and 1 base from J, with 12 bases between. Germline-derived CDR1 and CDR2 are MDHEN and SYDVKM. The CDR3 has 16 amino acids. CDR3 protein: CASSLDTVGSGNTIYF. The CDR3 coding sequence is TGTGCCAGCAGTTTAGATACGGTCGGGTCTGGAAACACCATATATTTT.

V usage is TRBV5-1 and J usage is TRBJ2-2; D may be TRBD2 (7 bases). The CDR3 has 15 amino acids. Trimming stripped 4 bases from V and 4 bases from J, with 14 bases between. The V gene's germline CDR1 is SGHRS and CDR2 YFSETQ. The CDR3 bases are TGCGCCAGCAGCCAAGAGGGGGGGATCACCGGGGAGCTGTTTTTT. It translates to CASSQEGGITGELFF.

CDR3 sequence (DNA): TGTGCCAGCAGCTTAGACGGATCGAACACCGGGGAGCTGTTTTTT. Translation: CASSLDGSNTGELFF. This chain links TRBV11-3 with TRBJ2-2; the D is unclear. The V gene's germline CDR1 is SGHNT and CDR2 YENEEA. This CDR3 is 15 amino acids long. The V end was cut by 0 bases, the J end by 0 bases, with 5 bases between.

The chain employs TRBV10-3 and TRBJ1-6, with D uncertain. The V and J ends lost 2 bases and 0 bases respectively, with 5 bases between them. There are 15 residues in the CDR3. CDR1 is ENHRY and CDR2 is SYGVKD in the germline V gene. CDR3 protein: CAISEEGSYNSPLHF. The CDR3 DNA is TGTGCCATCAGTGAGGAGGGCTCCTATAATTCACCCCTCCACTTT.

This clonotype has a count of ten or more. The rearrangement joins TRBV12-3 or TRBV12-4 to TRBJ2-7, with 7 bases lining up with TRBD2. The CDR3 has 14 residues. V gave up 6 bases and J gave up 0 bases; unmatched junction bases: 5. CDR3 loop: CASRGAGPSYEQYF. The CDR3 DNA sequence: TGTGCCAGCAGGGGAGCGGGACCCTCCTACGAGCAGTACTTC.

As to this clonotype: This may arise from a read error, as a much more abundant clone is one base away. The chain uses TRBV12-3 or TRBV12-4 and TRBJ1-2; no firm D call. The length of the CDR3 is 12 residues. CDR3 DNA: TGTGCCAGCAGTTTAATCGGCTATGGCTACATCTTC. As protein: CASSLIGYGYIF.

J is TRBJ2-1 and V is TRBV6-1, with 8 nucleotides matching TRBD2. Per germline, CDR1 MNHNS and CDR2 SASEGT. Losses at the gene ends were 5 bases for V and 0 bases for J; bases not matched to a gene: 12. The CDR3 contains 18 residues. CDR3 sequence (DNA): TGTGCCAGCAGTCCGGGACTAGGACGTGCGAGCTCCTACAATGAGCAGTTCTTC. This codes for CASSPGLGRASSYNEQFF.

This chain uses TRBV5-1 with TRBJ1-2, with a tentative D call TRBD1 (5 bases). V gave up 4 bases and J gave up 5 bases, with 18 bases separating them. Germline values: CDR1 SGHRS, CDR2 YFSETQ. CDR3 length: 15 residues. In nucleotides, the CDR3 is TGCGCCAGCAGCCCGTCCGGGACTGAACTATATGGCTACACCTTC. This sequence encodes CASSPSGTELYGYTF.

This clonotype has only a few counts. The rearrangement links TRBV28 to TRBJ1-2; 7 positions match TRBD1. This CDR3 contains 13 residues. V was pared by 4 bases and J by 6 bases, with 5 bases of the junction left unmatched. From germline, CDR1 is MDHEN and CDR2 SYDVKM. CDR3 coding DNA: TGTGCCAGCAGTTGGGCTGACAGGGATGGCTACACCTTC. Protein sequence: CASSWADRDGYTF.

This clonotype was seen many times. The J gene is TRBJ2-1, the V gene TRBV11-2; perhaps TRBD1 as D (6 bases). CDR3 length equals 15 residues. Germline V gene lookup returns CDR1 SGHAT and CDR2 FQNNGV. Trimming took 2 bases from V and 4 from J, leaving 12 bases between them. The CDR3 DNA is TGTGCCAGCAGCTTATCAGGGGCCGCGTACAATGAGCAGTTCTTC. This codes for CASSLSGAAYNEQFF.